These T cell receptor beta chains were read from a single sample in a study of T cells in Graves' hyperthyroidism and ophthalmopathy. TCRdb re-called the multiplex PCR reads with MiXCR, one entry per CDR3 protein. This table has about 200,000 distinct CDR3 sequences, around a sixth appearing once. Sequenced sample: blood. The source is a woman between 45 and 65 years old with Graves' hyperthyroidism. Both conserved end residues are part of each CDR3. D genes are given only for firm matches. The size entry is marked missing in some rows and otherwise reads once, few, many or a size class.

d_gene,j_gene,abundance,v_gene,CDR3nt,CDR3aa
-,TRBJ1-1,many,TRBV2,TGTGCCAGCAGTGAAGCTCAGGTACCGGGGACTGAAGCTTTCTTT,CASSEAQVPGTEAFF
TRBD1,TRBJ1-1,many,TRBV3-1,TGTGCCAGCAGAAGGGACAGCGGGACTGAAGCTTTCTTT,CASRRDSGTEAFF
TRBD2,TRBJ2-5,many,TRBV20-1,TGCAGTGCTGGGGGGGGGGACCCTCGGGAGACCCAGTACTTC,CSAGGGDPRETQYF
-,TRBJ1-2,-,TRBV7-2,TGTGCCAGCAGCTTAGGGGATGCACGCCGAAGGGGCTACACCTTC,CASSLGDARRRGYTF
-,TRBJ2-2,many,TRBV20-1,TGCAGTGCTAGAGAGAGTGGGAGTAGGAACACCGGGGAGCTGTTTTTT,CSARESGSRNTGELFF
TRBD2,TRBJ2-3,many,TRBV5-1,TGCGCCAGCAGCTTGACGGGACTAGCGGAGAACACAGATACGCAGTATTTT,CASSLTGLAENTDTQYF
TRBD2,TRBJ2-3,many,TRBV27,TGTGCCAGCAGTCCCCGGACTAGCGGGATAAGCACAGATACGCAGTATTTT,CASSPRTSGISTDTQYF
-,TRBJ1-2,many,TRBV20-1,TGCAGTGCCAGCGTTAGGTATGGCTACACCTTC,CSASVRYGYTF
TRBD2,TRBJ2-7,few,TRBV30,TGTGCCTGGAGTTCACGGGGGGGCTTTCAGAGCGAGCAGTACTTC,CAWSSRGGFQSEQYF
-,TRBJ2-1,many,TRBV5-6,TGTGCCAGCAGCTTGGGACTAGACTCCTACAATGAGCAGTTCTTC,CASSLGLDSYNEQFF
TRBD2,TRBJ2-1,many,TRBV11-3,TGTGCCAGCAGCGCCCGGACTAGCGGGACCTACAATGAGCAGTTCTTC,CASSARTSGTYNEQFF
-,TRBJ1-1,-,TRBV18,TGTGCCAGCTCTCCCTCGGGAAACACTGAAGCTTTCTTT,CASSPSGNTEAFF
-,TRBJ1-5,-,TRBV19,TGTGCCAGTGGCCCCCAGGGAGGAAATCAGCCCCAGCATTTT,CASGPQGGNQPQHF
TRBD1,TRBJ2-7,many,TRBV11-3,TGTGCCAGCAGCTTAGTATGGGACAGGCAATACGAGCAGTACTTC,CASSLVWDRQYEQYF
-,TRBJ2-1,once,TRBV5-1,TGCGCCAGCAGCTTAGGGAACGGAGGGGAGCAGTTCTTC,CASSLGNGGEQFF
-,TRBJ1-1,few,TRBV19,TGTGCCAGTAGCGACCGGAGACCTGAAGCTTTCTTT,CASSDRRPEAFF
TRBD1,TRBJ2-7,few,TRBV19,TGTGCCAGTAAGGACAGGGTGGGGACCTACGAGCAGTACTTC,CASKDRVGTYEQYF
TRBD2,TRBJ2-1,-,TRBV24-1,TGTGCCACCAGCGGTCTAGCGGGAGGGTACAATGAGCAGTTCTTC,CATSGLAGGYNEQFF
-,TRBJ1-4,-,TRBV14,TGTGCCAGCAGCCAAGGAGGTGGAACACTGTTTTTT,CASSQGGGTLFF
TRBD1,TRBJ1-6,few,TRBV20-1,TGCAGTGCCACAGGGGGCTCGGGGCCACCCCTCCACTTT,CSATGGSGPPLHF
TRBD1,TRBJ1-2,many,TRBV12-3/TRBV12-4,TGTGCCAGCAGTCGACAGGGGACTACTAACTATGGCTACACCTTC,CASSRQGTTNYGYTF
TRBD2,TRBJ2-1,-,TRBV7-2,TGTGCCAGCAGTGAAAGGGCTAGCGGGTACAATGAGCAGTTCTTC,CASSERASGYNEQFF
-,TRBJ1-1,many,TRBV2,TGTGCCAGCAGTTCCGGGGTACCTCCTGAAGCTTTCTTT,CASSSGVPPEAFF
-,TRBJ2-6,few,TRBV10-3,TGTGCCATCAGTGATGTGGGAGATGGGGCCAACGTCCTGACTTTC,CAISDVGDGANVLTF
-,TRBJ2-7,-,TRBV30,TGTGCCTGGAGTGGAACGAGGACGGGAGCCTACGAGCAGTACTTC,CAWSGTRTGAYEQYF